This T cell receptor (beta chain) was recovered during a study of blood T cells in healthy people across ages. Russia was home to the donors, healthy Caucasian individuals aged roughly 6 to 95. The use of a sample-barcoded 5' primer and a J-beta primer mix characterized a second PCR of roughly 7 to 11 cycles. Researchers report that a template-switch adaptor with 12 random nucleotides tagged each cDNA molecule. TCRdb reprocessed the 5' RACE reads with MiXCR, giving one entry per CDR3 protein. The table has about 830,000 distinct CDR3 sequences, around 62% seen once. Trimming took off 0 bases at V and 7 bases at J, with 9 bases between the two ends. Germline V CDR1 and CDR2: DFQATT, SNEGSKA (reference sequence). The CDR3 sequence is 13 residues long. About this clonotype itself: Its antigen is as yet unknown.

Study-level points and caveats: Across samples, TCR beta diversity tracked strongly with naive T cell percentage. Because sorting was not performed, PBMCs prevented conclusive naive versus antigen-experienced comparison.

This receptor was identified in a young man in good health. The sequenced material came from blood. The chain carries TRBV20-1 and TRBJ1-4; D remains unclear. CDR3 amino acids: CSARDGLTEKLFF. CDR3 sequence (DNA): TGCAGTGCTAGAGATGGACTAACTGAAAAACTGTTTTTT.